This T cell receptor beta chain was retrieved from a study of beta chain features in type 1 diabetes (dated by TCRdb to 2017 to 2018). A note on the overall study: Mean age, gender distribution, total cell number and subset yield were not different between patients and healthy donors. A total of roughly 99,000,000 sorted cells were examined across all samples, and the number of cells per subset was strongly correlated with RNA yield. In the study, TCRB repertoires of sorted circulating CD4+ T cell subsets from recently diagnosed type 1 diabetes patients were compared with those of matched healthy donors. Whereas all 30 or so donors provided naive and central memory subsets, regulatory and stem cell-like memory subsets were isolated from just 8 patients and about 8 healthy donors. What the research found in general, with its limitations: Fewer insertions and more nucleotide deletions at VDJ recombination sites were observed in patients with type 1 diabetes, implying thymic rearrangement abnormalities. Naive, central memory and regulatory TCRB repertoires appeared to be more similar among patients than among healthy donors. PCR may preferentially amplify shorter templates, but because patient and control samples were amplified and corrected together, any resulting skew would affect both groups equally. Because cDNA was sequenced instead of genomic DNA, highly expressing activated cells could be over-represented, though the groups showed no difference in activation or CD3 levels. Because small numbers of individuals were included in the HLA sub-analyses, any influence of HLA type on TCRB rearrangement was left unresolved. In all four CD4+ subsets, TCRB CDR3 length was moderately but significantly shorter in type 1 diabetes patients.

This clone was seen a few times. Its antigen is not yet known. Per-base quality was not reported, and no clone a single base away is much larger than it. The entire amount of isolated RNA was reverse transcribed using the High Capacity cDNA Reverse Transcription Kit, so the sequenced TCRB transcripts were expressed ones. Naive, central memory and regulatory T cell samples underwent deep immunoSEQ sequencing, averaging roughly 3.5 million total reads per sample. After sorted cells were lysed in RLT buffer, RNA was extracted with DNase-treated RNeasy Micro or Mini kits, with the choice depending on cell number. To prevent cross-contamination, every cell subset was processed on its own, while patient and healthy donor samples were processed together. The immunoSEQ multiplex PCR was used to amplify TCRB sequences from cDNA, yielding 87-bp fragments that span the CDR3 region. Sequencing of the amplicons was performed on the Illumina HiSeq platform. As for how the authors treated the data: PCR bias was corrected computationally using synthetic template baselines, and reads within Hamming distance 2 were collapsed, with unmergeable singletons discarded. By aligning reads against IMGT, V, D and J genes, CDR3 length, and insertions or deletions at six rearrangement sites were assigned. Clonotype counts were normalized to sorted cell number within each subset before computing true diversity and Gini coefficients with the tcR R package. Repertoire sharing was quantified using the overlap coefficient calculated on TCRB nucleotide sequences. Out-of-frame TCRB sequences from naive cells were analyzed to stand in for the pre-selection repertoire. This immuneACCESS table, as held by TCRdb, lists in-frame sequences with V and J called but not all clones. Of the missing ones, under half trace to an unresolved V gene in checked studies; the others have no known cause. The DNA gave D and trimming, while V, J and clone size come from that table. The table for this sample lists 350,000 to 450,000 clones; around 13% of them were counted only once. The top ten hold about 0.01% of the sample.

The CDR3 sequence holds 17 residues, the cysteine and phenylalanine included. The entry retains the CDR3 DNA only, 51 bases that are in frame from base 1. Based on the germline V gene, the CDR1 and CDR2 sequences are LGHNA and YSLEER. The germline V and J ends show losses of 4 bases and 4 bases respectively, and no gene match explains 11 bases of the junction. Each donor gave one peripheral blood draw, roughly 110 mL on average, collected into heparinised tubes. A BD FACSAria II was used to sort naive, central memory, regulatory and stem cell-like memory CD4+ T cells with a panel that included CD45RO, CCR7, CD25, CD127, CD95 and CD27. Purity was above 98% for every sorted population. PBMCs were separated immediately by Lymphoprep density gradient centrifugation and were stained directly, without being cultured. To minimize batch effects, samples were stained and sorted in pairs, one healthy donor with one patient per experiment.

The TCR was taken from a woman in her late teens or twenties with type 1 diabetes. The chain uses TRBV4-3 and TRBJ2-1, with 9 bases matching TRBD2. Source material: naive CD4+ T cells from blood. The intended sense of this specimen's cell subset or site label: true naive CD4+ T cells. The CDR3 protein sequence reads: CASSRHVAGVLYNEQFF. The nucleotide sequence reads TGCGCCAGCAGCCGTCACGTAGCGGGGGTCCTTTACAATGAGCAGTTCTTC.